This T cell receptor beta chain was recorded in a study of early T cells in non-severe SARS-CoV-2 infection. As for the study in general: Chains from this unsorted whole-blood bulk RNA could not be paired. Overall study findings and caveats: Matches to VDJdb favored anti-spike CD8 responses and missed private and CD4 specificities.

Trimming took 2 bases from V and 11 from J, leaving 15 bases between them. The CDR3 extends over 13 amino acids. The germline V gene has CDR1 SEHNR and CDR2 FQNEAQ (reference sequence). Regarding this clonotype: The target antigen is unknown.

Attached unique molecular identifiers marked individual cDNA molecules. TCRdb reanalysed the 5' RACE reads using MiXCR and keeps one entry per CDR3 protein. The sample contains some 77,000 distinct CDR3 sequences, around 17% of which appear only once. The receptor comes from an adult who was a healthcare worker with PCR-confirmed SARS-CoV-2 infection or an uninfected control (not recorded which). The sequenced sample consisted of whole blood. The gene calls are TRBV7-9 and TRBJ1-1; D is perhaps TRBD1 (5 bases). The CDR3 DNA is TGTGCCAGCAGCTTAAATCAGGGCTCTGGGGCTTTCTTT. As protein: CASSLNQGSGAFF.